This TCR beta chain was observed in a study of blood T cell repertoires in COVID-19. Study at large: PBMCs, B-cell-depleted T cells, or T cells were the source of the cDNA or gDNA that made up the material.

With 0 bases removed from V and 12 bases from J, the gap between germline ends came to 9 bases. This CDR3 has 11 amino acids. Germline V gene sequence: CDR1 GTSNPN, CDR2 SVGIG (reference sequence). Original handling: Amplifying reference gene primers gave estimates of nucleated cell counts. Sequenced by immunoSEQ multiplex PCR; TCRdb stores in-frame clones only, minus some. That table is the source of V, J and clone size, and D and trimming were worked out from the DNA. Of around 150,000 clones listed, 76% were seen once; the top ten hold 3.5% to 4.5%. The sequenced sample consisted of peripheral blood. The receptor's source is a woman aged 80 or over with acute or convalescent COVID-19. The rearrangement joins TRBV30 to TRBJ2-1; a possible D gene is TRBD1 (6 bases). The CDR3 protein is CAWSVLTGQFF. The CDR3 coding sequence is TGTGCCTGGAGTGTTTTGACAGGGCAGTTCTTC.